The sequence of this T cell receptor (beta chain) was determined in a study of blood T cell repertoires in COVID-19. Study background: Samples of COVID-19 (acute and convalescent) were obtained from the United States, Italy and Spain.

Germline CDR1 reads LNHNV; CDR2 reads YYDKDF (reference sequence). Trimming took 1 base from V and 5 from J, leaving 11 bases between them. The CDR3 is 14 amino acids. As originally analysed: Amplification of reference gene primers was used by the study to estimate nucleated cell counts. Using immunoSEQ multiplex PCR, the repertoire was profiled, and TCRdb retains in-frame clones only, with some absent. The DNA was the basis for D and trimming; V, J and clone size are from that table. Here the sample spans about 240,000 clones, around 89% being singletons. The receptor's source is a woman aged 25 to 39 who had recovered from COVID-19. The rearrangement joins TRBV15 to TRBJ2-5; D may be TRBD1 (5 bases). The specimen sequenced was PBMCs or T cells enriched from blood (not recorded which). The CDR3 DNA sequence: TGTGCCACCAGCAGAGTCGCAGGGTATGAGACCCAGTACTTC. Translation: CATSRVAGYETQYF.